This is a list of T cell receptor beta chains from one sample in a study of T-cell memory formation after mild COVID-19. Each CDR3 protein is one row after TCRdb ran MiXCR on the 5' RACE reads. The table lists 360,000 or so distinct CDR3 sequences, approximately 27% of them singletons, with approximately 13% in the top ten. The specimen was PBMCs or a T cell subset sorted from them (not recorded which). Receptor source: an adult woman who had mild COVID-19 (a few samples of this study predate the infection). Cell type and time point are not known. The CDR3 runs from the conserved cysteine through the conserved F or W. D genes are given only for firm matches. Size tells how often a clone was seen (once, few, many) or the class of an expanded clone, and some rows leave it out.

v_call,clone_size,d_call,j_call,cdr3_nt,cdr3_aa
TRBV20-1,NA,NA,TRBJ1-4,TGCAGTGCTAGAGATGGCGGGCGGCATGAAAAACTGTTTTTT,CSARDGGRHEKLFF
TRBV5-1,NA,TRBD1,TRBJ2-3,TGCGCCAGCAGCGGGGGGACAGGGGCCGCAGATACGCAGTATTTT,CASSGGTGAADTQYF
TRBV15,NA,NA,TRBJ2-3,TGTGCCACCAGCAGAGACCCCACAGATACGCAGTATTTT,CATSRDPTDTQYF
TRBV12-3/TRBV12-4,few,TRBD2,TRBJ2-5,TGTGCCAGCAGGATTAGCGGGGGGGCTTGGGAGACCCAGTACTTC,CASRISGGAWETQYF
TRBV5-1,few,NA,TRBJ1-1,TGCGCCAGCAGCTTGCAAGCCTCTGAAGCTTTCTTT,CASSLQASEAFF
TRBV24-1,NA,TRBD2,TRBJ2-1,TGTGCCACCAGTGATTTGAGCGGGGAAGCCTACAATGAGCAGTTCTTC,CATSDLSGEAYNEQFF
TRBV7-9,NA,NA,TRBJ2-2,TGTGCCAGCAGCTTAGGGTTACCTGCGACATCGAACACCGGGGAGCTGTTTTTT,CASSLGLPATSNTGELFF
TRBV12-3/TRBV12-4,few,NA,TRBJ2-7,TGTGCCAGCAGTGGTCTTACCGAGCAGTACTTC,CASSGLTEQYF
TRBV30,NA,TRBD2,TRBJ2-1,TGTGCCTGGAGTAGACTAGCGGACTACAATGAGCAGTTCTTC,CAWSRLADYNEQFF
TRBV12-3/TRBV12-4,NA,TRBD2,TRBJ2-5,TGTGCCAGCAGTTTCCGCGGGGGGTTCCAAGAGACCCAGTACTTC,CASSFRGGFQETQYF
TRBV7-2,many,NA,TRBJ1-6,TGTGCCAGCAGCTTAGCAGGGCTAAATTCACCCCTCCACTTT,CASSLAGLNSPLHF
TRBV12-3/TRBV12-4,few,NA,TRBJ1-1,TGTGCCAGCAGTTTTTTCCAGGTGAACACTGAAGCTTTCTTT,CASSFFQVNTEAFF
TRBV23-1,NA,NA,TRBJ2-5,TGCGCCAGCAGTCAATCTTGCCCCCTTGGCGAGGAGACCCAGTACTTC,CASSQSCPLGEETQYF
TRBV20-1,NA,NA,TRBJ2-1,TGCAGTCTCGGGCAGGACGTTGAGCAGTTCTTC,CSLGQDVEQFF
TRBV5-1,NA,NA,TRBJ1-4,TGCGCCAGCAGCTTGGTCCAGGACCGCGAAAAACTGTTTTTT,CASSLVQDREKLFF
TRBV6-5,few,NA,TRBJ1-1,TGTGCCAGCAGTGTGGGTGGAGGGAGCACTGAAGCTTTCTTT,CASSVGGGSTEAFF
TRBV12-3/TRBV12-4,few,TRBD2,TRBJ2-7,TGTGCCAGCAGCCCCCTGATAGCGGGAGGACCCTACGAGCAGTACTTC,CASSPLIAGGPYEQYF
TRBV2,few,NA,TRBJ2-7,TGTGCCAGCAGTGAAGGGTGGCGCGAGCAGTACTTC,CASSEGWREQYF
TRBV5-1,NA,TRBD1,TRBJ1-2,TGCGCCAGCAGCCCAGACAGGGGCGGTGGAGGCTACACCTTC,CASSPDRGGGGYTF
TRBV5-5,many,TRBD2,TRBJ2-1,TGTGCCAGCAGCGCTGCGGGGGTTGAGCAGTTCTTC,CASSAAGVEQFF
TRBV6-6,NA,NA,TRBJ1-3,TGTGCCAGCAGTTACTGGGATTACTCTGGAAACACCATATATTTT,CASSYWDYSGNTIYF
TRBV20-1,NA,NA,TRBJ2-1,TGCAGTGCTAGGAAGGGGGTACACAATGAGCAGTTCTTC,CSARKGVHNEQFF
TRBV10-3,few,TRBD1,TRBJ2-7,TGTGCCATCAGTGAAACCACAGGGGGACACTACGAGCAGTACTTC,CAISETTGGHYEQYF
TRBV3-1,NA,TRBD1,TRBJ2-7,TGTGCCAGCAGCCAAGAGGGGGAGAGCGGGACAGGGGCGTTCTACGAGCAGTACTTC,CASSQEGESGTGAFYEQYF
TRBV24-1,NA,NA,TRBJ2-1,TGTGCCACCAGTGATTTGCTTCGGCAGTTCTTC,CATSDLLRQFF
TRBV5-6,NA,NA,TRBJ2-1,TGTGCCAGCAGCTTGGCGGGGGCGGGGACCCGCGGGATCTTC,CASSLAGAGTRGIF
TRBV20-1,few,NA,TRBJ2-1,TGCAGTGCTAGAAACTACCTAACCTACAATGAGCAGTTCTTC,CSARNYLTYNEQFF
TRBV20-1,NA,NA,TRBJ2-1,TGCAGTGCTATATTTACGAAGGGGGGAGGCAATTACAATGAGCAGTTCTTC,CSAIFTKGGGNYNEQFF
TRBV7-9,NA,NA,TRBJ2-7,TGTGCCAGCAGCGTGGGACAATGGGCGGGCGAGCAGTACTTC,CASSVGQWAGEQYF
TRBV12-3/TRBV12-4,NA,NA,TRBJ2-1,TGTGCCAGCAGTCCAGAATGGGACAATGAGCAGTTCTTC,CASSPEWDNEQFF
TRBV6-2/TRBV6-3,few,TRBD2,TRBJ2-7,TGTGCCACCCGTTCTTCGGGACTAGCGGTCTACGAGCAGTACTTC,CATRSSGLAVYEQYF
TRBV12-3/TRBV12-4,NA,TRBD1,TRBJ2-2,TGTGCCAGCAGCCCCGGGACAGGGGCCAGGAACACCGGGGAGCTGTTTTTT,CASSPGTGARNTGELFF
TRBV7-2,NA,TRBD2,TRBJ2-3,TGTGCCAGCAGCTTAGCGCTAGCGGGAGGGCCGTACTCAGATACGCAGTATTTT,CASSLALAGGPYSDTQYF
TRBV4-3,few,TRBD2,TRBJ2-3,TGCGCCAGCAGCCAAGATGGACTAGCGGGAGCTGCAGATACGCAGTATTTT,CASSQDGLAGAADTQYF
TRBV12-3/TRBV12-4,NA,NA,TRBJ1-1,TGTGCCAGCAGTTATACAGGTCTGGGAACTGAAGCTTTCTTT,CASSYTGLGTEAFF
TRBV5-1,NA,TRBD1,TRBJ1-1,TGCGCCAGCAGCTCGACAGGGGACACACACAGGGCTTTCTTT,CASSSTGDTHRAFF
TRBV14,few,TRBD2,TRBJ2-2,TGTGCCAGCAGCCGCCGGACTAGCGGGAACGGGGAGCTGTTTTTT,CASSRRTSGNGELFF
TRBV28,NA,NA,TRBJ2-5,TGTGCCAGCAGTACCCAGCGGTACGGCCAAGAGACCCAGTACTTC,CASSTQRYGQETQYF
TRBV5-6,NA,NA,TRBJ2-7,TGTGCCAGCAGCCTGCGGGGTGGCGGCCGCTCCTACGAGCAGTACTTC,CASSLRGGGRSYEQYF
TRBV6-6,NA,TRBD1,TRBJ1-2,TGTGCCAGCAGTTACAAGGGGGCTGATGGCTACACCTTC,CASSYKGADGYTF
TRBV30,few,TRBD1,TRBJ1-1,TGTGCCTGGAGTGACAGGGGCCCTGAAGCTTTCTTT,CAWSDRGPEAFF
TRBV7-8,few,TRBD2,TRBJ2-1,TGTGCCAGCGAGATTCCCAGCGGGGGGGGATTACCCTACAATGAGCAGTTCTTC,CASEIPSGGGLPYNEQFF
TRBV7-3,few,TRBD2,TRBJ2-5,TGTGCCAGCAGCTCCCAAACCGGACTAGCGGGAGATCAGCCAGAGACCCAGTACTTC,CASSSQTGLAGDQPETQYF
TRBV15,NA,NA,TRBJ1-1,TGTGCCACCAGCACTGAAAGCAGGAGAAGCACTGAAGCTTTCTTT,CATSTESRRSTEAFF
TRBV5-1,NA,TRBD2,TRBJ2-3,TGCGCCAGCAGCCACACCTCGACTAGCGATACGCAGTATTTT,CASSHTSTSDTQYF
TRBV15,NA,TRBD2,TRBJ2-7,TGTGCCACCAGCATCCGACTAGCGGGAGAGTACGAGCAGTACTTC,CATSIRLAGEYEQYF
TRBV20-1,NA,TRBD2,TRBJ2-1,TGCAGTGCTCCAAATTACCGACTAGCGGGAGGGCCGTACAATGAGCAGTTCTTC,CSAPNYRLAGGPYNEQFF
TRBV4-3,NA,NA,TRBJ1-6,TGCGCCAGCAGCCAAGACGGGGGTTCACCCCTCCACTTT,CASSQDGGSPLHF
TRBV6-2/TRBV6-3,NA,NA,TRBJ2-7,TGTGCCAGCAGTTCGACAGGTCCCGGCTACGAGCAGTACTTC,CASSSTGPGYEQYF
TRBV7-8,few,TRBD2,TRBJ2-5,TGTGCCAGCAGCTCTCGGACTAGTGGGTACCAAGAGACCCAGTACTTC,CASSSRTSGYQETQYF
TRBV7-2,many,NA,TRBJ2-7,TGTGCCAGCAGCCCGCCCGGTGTAGTCTTCTCCTACGAGCAGTACTTC,CASSPPGVVFSYEQYF
TRBV6-2/TRBV6-3,NA,NA,TRBJ2-5,TGTGCCAGCAGTTCACCCGTGAACCCAGGGGTGACCCAGTACTTC,CASSSPVNPGVTQYF
TRBV10-3,NA,NA,TRBJ1-1,TGTGCCATCAGAGCGATTGATCGTGAAGCTTTCTTT,CAIRAIDREAFF
TRBV10-3,few,NA,TRBJ2-7,TGTGCCATCAGTGACCGGCAGCTCTACGAGCAGTACTTC,CAISDRQLYEQYF
TRBV7-2,few,NA,TRBJ1-1,TGTGCCAGCAGCTTAGCGGTGAGGAGAATGAACACTGAAGCTTTCTTT,CASSLAVRRMNTEAFF
TRBV14,NA,NA,TRBJ2-3,TGTGCCAGCAGCCCTTACCGCGGGACCCGGGGAGATACGCAGTATTTT,CASSPYRGTRGDTQYF
TRBV7-2,NA,NA,TRBJ1-3,TGTGCCAGCAGCTTAGGGGCCAGTAACCCGACAGGAATATATTTT,CASSLGASNPTGIYF
TRBV12-3/TRBV12-4,NA,TRBD2,TRBJ2-5,TGTGCCAGCAGGACTAGCGGGATTGAGACCCAGTACTTC,CASRTSGIETQYF
TRBV12-3/TRBV12-4,NA,TRBD2,TRBJ2-1,TGTGCCAGCAGTTTAGGTAGCGGGATAGGCAATGAGCAGTTCTTC,CASSLGSGIGNEQFF
TRBV6-2/TRBV6-3,few,NA,TRBJ2-7,TGTGCCACCAACCTTGGTTTGGACGAGCAGTACTTC,CATNLGLDEQYF